This TCR beta chain appears in the sequencing data of a study of OX40 agonist ivuxolimab in advanced cancers. As for the study in general: Ivuxolimab was delivered to patients intravenously every 2 weeks at doses spanning 0.01 to 10 mg/kg. Study-level results: Several nonresponders also turned out to have low normalized T-cell clonal expansion. By week 6 at 0.1 to 3.0 mg/kg, blood CD4+ and CD8+ T cells had expanded clonally. Antigen targets of the expanded peripheral T cells went undetermined.

This clone appeared a few times. The antigen remains unidentified. CDR1 and CDR2 (germline): MGHDK, SYGVNS. This CDR3 comprises 13 residues. V was cut by 10 bases and J by 5 bases, with 17 bases left in between. The table came from immunoSEQ multiplex PCR; TCRdb's copy has only in-frame clones and leaves some out. Altogether roughly 53,000 clones are present, roughly 80% being singletons, with the ten largest covering around 13%. The sequence derives from an adult with an advanced solid tumor such as melanoma, head and neck, liver or kidney cancer. Here the sequenced sample was CD4+ or CD8+ T cells sorted from blood, taken in a trial of the OX40 agonist ivuxolimab. The gene calls are TRBV25-1 and TRBJ2-5; maybe TRBD2 (5 bases). CDR3 bases: TGTGCCACCACGGGGTTTGACGCGGAGACCCAGTACTTC. This gives the protein CATTGFDAETQYF.